This is a list of T cell receptor beta chains from one sample in a study of blood T cell repertoires in COVID-19. TCRdb's table, derived via immunoSEQ multiplex PCR, lists solely in-frame clones and lacks some. The sample has just over 250,000 clones; under 90% are singletons. Sequencing was performed on PBMCs or T cells enriched from blood (not recorded which). These receptor sequences come from a young man with acute COVID-19. Both conserved end residues are part of each CDR3. Fields, in order: D gene, clone size, J gene, V gene, CDR3 protein, CDR3 DNA. The D gene is left open where the match is weak. Size is stated for part of the rows, as once, few or many counts, or as a class when the clone is expanded.

>.|once|TRBJ2-2|TRBV11-3
CASSYSGTPSNTGELFF
TGTGCCAGCAGCTACTCCGGGACACCAAGCAACACCGGGGAGCTGTTTTTT
>TRBD1|.|TRBJ1-3|TRBV2
CASGQGGNTIYF
TGTGCCAGCGGACAGGGGGGAAACACCATATATTTT
>.|.|TRBJ1-3|TRBV6-5
CASSYGTYGNTIYF
TGTGCCAGCAGTTATGGGACTTATGGAAACACCATATATTTT
>.|once|TRBJ1-5|TRBV28
CASRVGNQPQHF
TGTGCCAGCAGGGTAGGCAATCAGCCCCAGCATTTT
>.|once|TRBJ1-1|TRBV11-3
CASSTAGNPFF
TGTGCCAGCAGCACCGCCGGGAACCCTTTCTTT
>TRBD1|.|TRBJ1-5|TRBV5-1
CASSLDRGPQHF
TGTGCCAGCAGCTTGGACAGGGGCCCCCAGCATTTT
>.|.|TRBJ2-2|TRBV19
CASSRPGHFVGGGELFF
TGTGCCAGTAGTAGGCCGGGACACTTCGTTGGAGGCGGGGAGCTGTTTTTT
>.|.|TRBJ2-1|TRBV29-1
CSVGQRSPGNEQFF
TGCAGCGTCGGGCAGCGGAGCCCGGGGAATGAGCAGTTCTTC
>.|.|TRBJ2-1|TRBV5-1
CASSLAGGTYNEQFF
TGCGCCAGCAGCTTGGCCGGAGGGACCTACAATGAGCAGTTCTTC
>.|.|TRBJ1-1|TRBV10-3
CAISEAGAGNTEAFF
TGTGCCATCAGTGAGGCGGGGGCCGGGAACACTGAAGCTTTCTTT
>.|.|TRBJ2-3|TRBV27
CASMKQGKGRFADTQYF
TGTGCCAGCATGAAGCAGGGTAAGGGGAGGTTCGCAGATACGCAGTATTTT
>.|once|TRBJ2-3|TRBV19
CASSLIPLAQSTDTQYF
TGTGCCAGTAGTCTCATCCCTCTAGCGCAGAGCACAGATACGCAGTATTTT
>TRBD1|.|TRBJ2-3|TRBV7-2
CASSSRTGADTQYF
TGTGCCAGCAGCTCCCGTACAGGGGCCGATACGCAGTATTTT
>TRBD1|few|TRBJ1-6|TRBV27
CASSLYGTANSPLHF
TGTGCCAGCAGTTTGTACGGGACAGCAAATTCACCCCTCCACTTT
>.|.|TRBJ1-5|TRBV28
CASRRSQPQHF
TGTGCCAGCAGAAGGAGTCAGCCCCAGCATTTT
>.|.|TRBJ1-4|TRBV4-1
CASWGHNEKLFF
TGCGCCAGCTGGGGGCACAATGAAAAACTGTTTTTT
>TRBD1|.|TRBJ1-4|TRBV25-1
CASSGDRVSGLFF
TGTGCCAGCAGTGGGGACAGGGTCAGTGGACTGTTTTTT
>TRBD2|once|TRBJ2-1|TRBV9
CASSSNPRAAGVYEQFF
TGTGCCAGCAGCTCCAACCCCCGGGCAGCGGGAGTCTATGAGCAGTTCTTC
>TRBD1|once|TRBJ2-2|TRBV19
CASIRTGGTGELFF
TGTGCCAGTATAAGGACAGGGGGAACCGGGGAGCTGTTTTTT
>TRBD2|few|TRBJ2-3|TRBV6-4
CASSDLAGADTQYF
TGTGCCAGCAGTGACTTAGCGGGGGCAGATACGCAGTATTTT
>TRBD2|.|TRBJ2-1|TRBV6-5
CASSYTSGGVDEQFF
TGTGCCAGCAGTTACACTAGCGGGGGGGTGGATGAGCAGTTCTTC
>.|few|TRBJ1-1|TRBV27
CASSSPRSDMNTEAFF
TGTGCCAGCAGTTCCCCCCGATCGGACATGAACACTGAAGCTTTCTTT
>TRBD2|.|TRBJ2-3|TRBV5-1
CASSFVSGSRPDTQYF
TGTGCCAGCAGCTTCGTTAGCGGGAGCCGCCCAGATACGCAGTATTTT
>TRBD2|.|TRBJ2-3|TRBV19
CASTGTISTDTQYF
TGTGCCAGTACCGGGACTATCAGCACAGATACGCAGTATTTT
>.|.|TRBJ2-2|TRBV2
CASKYRVNTGELFF
TGTGCCAGCAAGTACCGGGTTAACACCGGGGAGCTGTTTTTT
>TRBD1|.|TRBJ2-2|TRBV24-1
CATSDYGQANTGELFF
TGTGCCACCAGTGACTACGGACAGGCTAACACCGGGGAGCTGTTTTTT
>TRBD1|.|TRBJ1-2|TRBV19
CASSKDRVGYTF
TGTGCCAGTAGTAAAGACAGGGTTGGCTACACCTTC
>.|many|TRBJ2-3|TRBV9
CASSVGTGPDTQYF
TGTGCCAGCAGCGTAGGTACCGGTCCAGATACGCAGTATTTT
>.|.|TRBJ1-1|TRBV10-3
CAISGGKNTEAFF
TGTGCCATCAGTGGAGGGAAGAACACTGAAGCTTTCTTT
>.|.|TRBJ2-3|TRBV6-6
CASSHGTSLPSADTQYF
TGTGCCAGCAGTCACGGTACTAGCCTTCCGTCGGCAGATACGCAGTATTTT
>.|.|TRBJ1-2|TRBV28
CASSSTVLGYTF
TGTGCCAGCAGTAGTACGGTTCTGGGCTACACCTTC
>TRBD2|.|TRBJ2-5|TRBV28
CASSLLAGGQYF
TGTGCCAGCAGCCTCCTAGCGGGGGGCCAGTACTTC